Each of the 5 T cell receptor beta chains below was sequenced from the same sample in a study of T cell responses to AZD1222 COVID-19 vaccine. Repertoires were generated with immunoSEQ multiplex PCR, while TCRdb's copy carries only in-frame clones and drops some. Of some 130,000 clones listed, just over 85% are singletons. The sample consisted of peripheral blood, taken on day 0 of AZD1222 vaccination. These receptors all stem from an adult in good health.

The V call is TRBV5-1, the J call TRBJ2-1; 10 bases fit TRBD1. Trimming cost V 4 bases and J 3 bases; bases outside gene matches: 4. The germline V gene encodes CDR1 SGHRS and CDR2 YFSETQ. This CDR3 has 15 amino acids. Written as DNA, the CDR3 is TGCGCCAGCAGCGTGGGACAGGGGAGCTACAATGAGCAGTTCTTC. Translation: CASSVGQGSYNEQFF.

V gene TRBV5-4 combines with J gene TRBJ1-2, with D possibly matching TRBD1 (5 bases). With 4 bases removed from V and 4 bases from J, the gap between germline ends came to 14 bases. There are 14 residues in the CDR3. Per germline, CDR1 SGHNT and CDR2 YYREEE (reference sequence). The CDR3 DNA reads TGTGCCAGCAGCCCCCGTCAGGGAGCCTATGGCTACACCTTC. Its translation is CASSPRQGAYGYTF.

This chain uses TRBV29-1 with TRBJ1-1; 7 bases match TRBD1. Germline-derived CDR1 and CDR2 are SQVTM and ANQGSEA. Trimming removed 7 bases from V and 4 bases from J; junction bases left unmatched: 6. The CDR3 has 12 residues. The CDR3 protein is CSETGKGTEAFF. CDR3 nucleotides: TGCAGCGAGACAGGGAAGGGCACTGAAGCTTTCTTT.

This chain connects TRBV29-1 to TRBJ2-2; D call uncertain. Per germline, CDR1 SQVTM and CDR2 ANQGSEA. V dropped 6 bases and J dropped 1 base, with 9 bases sitting between them. This CDR3 spans 13 amino acids. In DNA, the CDR3 is TGCAGCGTCGCCAGCGAGAACACCGGGGAGCTGTTTTTT. Amino acids: CSVASENTGELFF.

This chain uses TRBV28 with TRBJ2-4; no firm D call. CDR1 is MDHEN, CDR2 SYDVKM, per germline. CDR3 length equals 16 residues. V lost 2 bases, J lost 0 bases, and 11 bases lay in between. The CDR3 sequence is CASSLVKPLAKNIQYF. CDR3 nucleotides: TGTGCCAGCAGTTTAGTTAAGCCGCTAGCCAAAAACATTCAGTACTTC.